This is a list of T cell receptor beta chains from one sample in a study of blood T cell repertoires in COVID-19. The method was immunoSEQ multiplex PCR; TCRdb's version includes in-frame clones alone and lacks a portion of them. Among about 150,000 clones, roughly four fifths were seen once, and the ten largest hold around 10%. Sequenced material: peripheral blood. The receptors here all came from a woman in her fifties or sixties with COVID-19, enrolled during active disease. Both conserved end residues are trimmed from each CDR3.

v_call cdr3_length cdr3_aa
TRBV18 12 ASSSGYLSYEQY
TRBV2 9 ASSESLEAF
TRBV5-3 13 ARSSARGPNSPLH
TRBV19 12 ASSIPGGGDTQY
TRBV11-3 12 ASSFSWTGHGYT
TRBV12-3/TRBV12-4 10 ASTPLTTEAF
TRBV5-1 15 ASSLGQQAYGTDTQY
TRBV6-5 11 ASSYPEAGELF
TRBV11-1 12 ASSSRVLNSPLH
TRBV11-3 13 ASSPNRGRDTEAF
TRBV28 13 ASMPQEYSNQPQH
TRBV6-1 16 ASSEAKAGERWNYGYT
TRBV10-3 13 AISESSAGSTEAF
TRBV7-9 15 ASSLGGQPGRSEKLF
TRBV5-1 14 ASSLAGGAANNEQF
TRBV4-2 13 ASSQEPRGPHGYT
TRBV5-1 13 ASSLQGATNEKLF
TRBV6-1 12 ASSDLQANTEAF
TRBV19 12 ASSIPGYNQPQH
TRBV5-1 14 ASSLIRQTNTGELF
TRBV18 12 ASSPGQLNSPLH
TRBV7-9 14 ASSPRTSGSGETQY
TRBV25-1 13 ASSAPGQGPYEQY
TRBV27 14 ASSRLLGQTSTEAF
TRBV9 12 ASSGREVNEKLF
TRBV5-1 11 ASGLAGSDTQY
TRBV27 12 ASRSGTANTEAF
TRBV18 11 ASSPSRGQPQH
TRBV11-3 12 ASSTGRQNTEAF
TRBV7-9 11 ASSGSGYNEQF
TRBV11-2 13 ASSLGPTSEKTQY
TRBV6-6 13 ASTTSSAARTPLH
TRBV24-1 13 ATSDLRQPNQPQH
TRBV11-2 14 ASSSRGTSVYNEQF
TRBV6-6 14 ASSYLQGARGNTIY
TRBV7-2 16 ASSLYHRALGAKNIQY
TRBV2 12 ASSLDRGSSGKH
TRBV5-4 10 ASSGQAYGYT
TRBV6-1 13 ASSDTALGGYGYT
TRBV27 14 AIVRGNQPASTEAF
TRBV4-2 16 ASSQGAAPGRAQETQY
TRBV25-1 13 ASSEYMRTQETQY
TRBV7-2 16 ASSSLGQGVRPNYGYT
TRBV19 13 ASSIGGLQTPTLF
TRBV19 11 ASSGQGAIEAF
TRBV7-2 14 ASSPLAGPTGNTIY
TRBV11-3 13 ASSPGTSGRGEQF
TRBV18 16 ASSPTWTASSYNSPLH
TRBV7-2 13 ASSRTSGNYNEQF
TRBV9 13 ASSAREGMNSPLH